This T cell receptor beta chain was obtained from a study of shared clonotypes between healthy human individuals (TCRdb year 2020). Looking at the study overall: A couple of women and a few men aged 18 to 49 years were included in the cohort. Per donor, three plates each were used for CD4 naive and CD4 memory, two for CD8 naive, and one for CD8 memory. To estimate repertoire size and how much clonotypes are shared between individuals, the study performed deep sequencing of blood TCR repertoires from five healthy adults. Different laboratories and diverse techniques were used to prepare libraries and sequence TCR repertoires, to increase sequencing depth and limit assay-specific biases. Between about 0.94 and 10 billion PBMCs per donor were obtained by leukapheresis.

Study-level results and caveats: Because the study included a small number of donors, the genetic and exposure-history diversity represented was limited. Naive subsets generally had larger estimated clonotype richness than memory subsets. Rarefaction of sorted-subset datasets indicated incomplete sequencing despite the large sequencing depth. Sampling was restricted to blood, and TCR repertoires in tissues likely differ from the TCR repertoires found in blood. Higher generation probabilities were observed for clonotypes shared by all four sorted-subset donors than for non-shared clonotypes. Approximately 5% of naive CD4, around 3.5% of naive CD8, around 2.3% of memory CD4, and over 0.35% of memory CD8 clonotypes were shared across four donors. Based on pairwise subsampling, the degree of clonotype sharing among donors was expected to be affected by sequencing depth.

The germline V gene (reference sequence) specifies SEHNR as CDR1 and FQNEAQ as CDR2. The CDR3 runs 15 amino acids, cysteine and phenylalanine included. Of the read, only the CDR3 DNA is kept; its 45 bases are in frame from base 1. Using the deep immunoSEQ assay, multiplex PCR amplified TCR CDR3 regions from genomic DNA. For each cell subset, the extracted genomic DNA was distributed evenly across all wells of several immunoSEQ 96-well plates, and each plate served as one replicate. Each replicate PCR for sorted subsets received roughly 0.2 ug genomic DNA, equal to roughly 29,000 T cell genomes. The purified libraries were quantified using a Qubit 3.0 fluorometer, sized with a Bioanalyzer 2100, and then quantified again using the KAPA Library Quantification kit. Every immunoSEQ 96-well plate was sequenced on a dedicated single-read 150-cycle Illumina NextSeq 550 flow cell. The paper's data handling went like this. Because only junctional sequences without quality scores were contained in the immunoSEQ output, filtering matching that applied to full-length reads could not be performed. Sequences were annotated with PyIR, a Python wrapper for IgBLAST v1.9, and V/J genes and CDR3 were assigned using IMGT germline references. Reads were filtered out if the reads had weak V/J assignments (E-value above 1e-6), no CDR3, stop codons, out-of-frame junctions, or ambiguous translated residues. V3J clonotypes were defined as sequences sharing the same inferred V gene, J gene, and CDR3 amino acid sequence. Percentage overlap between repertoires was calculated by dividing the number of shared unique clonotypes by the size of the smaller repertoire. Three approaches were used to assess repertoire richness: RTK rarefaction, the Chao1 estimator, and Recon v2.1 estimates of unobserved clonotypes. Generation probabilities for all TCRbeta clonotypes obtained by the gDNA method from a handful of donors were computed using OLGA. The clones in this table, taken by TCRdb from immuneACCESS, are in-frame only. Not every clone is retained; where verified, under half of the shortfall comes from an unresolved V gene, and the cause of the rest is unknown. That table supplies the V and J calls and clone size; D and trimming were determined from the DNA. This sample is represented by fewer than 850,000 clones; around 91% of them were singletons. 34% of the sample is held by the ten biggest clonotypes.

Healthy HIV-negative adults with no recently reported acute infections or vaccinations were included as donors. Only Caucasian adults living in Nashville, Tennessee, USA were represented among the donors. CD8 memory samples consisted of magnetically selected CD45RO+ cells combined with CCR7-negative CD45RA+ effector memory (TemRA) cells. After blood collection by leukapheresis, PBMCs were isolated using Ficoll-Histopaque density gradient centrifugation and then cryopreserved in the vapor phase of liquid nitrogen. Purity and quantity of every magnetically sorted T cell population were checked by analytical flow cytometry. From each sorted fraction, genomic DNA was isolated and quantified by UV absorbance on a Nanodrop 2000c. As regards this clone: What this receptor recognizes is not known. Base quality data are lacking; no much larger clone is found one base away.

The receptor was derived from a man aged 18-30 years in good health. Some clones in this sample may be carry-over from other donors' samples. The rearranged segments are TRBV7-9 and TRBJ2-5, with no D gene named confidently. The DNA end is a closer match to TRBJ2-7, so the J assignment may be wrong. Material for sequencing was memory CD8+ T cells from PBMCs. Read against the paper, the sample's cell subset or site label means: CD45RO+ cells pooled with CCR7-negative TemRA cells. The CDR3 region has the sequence CASSLALGRIYEQYF. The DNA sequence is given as TGTGCCAGCAGCTTAGCGCTGGGCAGGATCTACGAGCAGTACTTC.